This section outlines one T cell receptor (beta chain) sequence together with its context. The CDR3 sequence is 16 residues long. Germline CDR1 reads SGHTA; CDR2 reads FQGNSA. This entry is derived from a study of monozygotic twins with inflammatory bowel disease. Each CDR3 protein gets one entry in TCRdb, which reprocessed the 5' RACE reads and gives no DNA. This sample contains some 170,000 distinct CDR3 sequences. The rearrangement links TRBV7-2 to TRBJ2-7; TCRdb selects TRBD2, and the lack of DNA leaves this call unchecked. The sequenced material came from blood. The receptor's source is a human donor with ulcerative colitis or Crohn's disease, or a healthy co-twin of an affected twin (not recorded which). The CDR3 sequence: CASSLRSGTLSYEQYF.